This TCR beta chain was documented in a study of read filtering for tumor transcriptome and immune sequencing. Turning to the study itself: R-ISS stage counts were eight or nine for I, about 16 for II, about 7 for III. TCR-mapped reads were about 4.05 to 11 million with IR-seq versus about 85 to 1273 with RNA-seq.

A remark on this clonotype: Its specificity is not known. One base separates it from a far larger clone, so it is likely a read error.

General study findings and limits: Compared with RNA-seq, IR-seq gave much higher clonotype depth and reliability.

Molecular barcoded adaptors covering alpha/delta and beta/gamma chains were used on approximately 400 ng RNA. Each CDR3 protein gets one entry after TCRdb re-called the reads with MiXCR. The sample lists around 130,000 distinct CDR3 sequences, about 13% occurring once. The CDR3 totals 14 residues. Germline V gene lookup returns CDR1 SGHTA and CDR2 FQGNSA. V gene TRBV7-2 combines with J gene TRBJ2-2; perhaps TRBD2 as D (6 bases). The receptor was isolated from a donor over 35 with multiple myeloma. Sequenced input: a population of CD138-negative cells sorted from bone marrow. CDR3 protein: CVSSLAEYTGELFF. The CDR3 DNA follows: TGTGTCAGCAGCTTAGCGGAGTACACCGGGGAGCTGTTTTTT.